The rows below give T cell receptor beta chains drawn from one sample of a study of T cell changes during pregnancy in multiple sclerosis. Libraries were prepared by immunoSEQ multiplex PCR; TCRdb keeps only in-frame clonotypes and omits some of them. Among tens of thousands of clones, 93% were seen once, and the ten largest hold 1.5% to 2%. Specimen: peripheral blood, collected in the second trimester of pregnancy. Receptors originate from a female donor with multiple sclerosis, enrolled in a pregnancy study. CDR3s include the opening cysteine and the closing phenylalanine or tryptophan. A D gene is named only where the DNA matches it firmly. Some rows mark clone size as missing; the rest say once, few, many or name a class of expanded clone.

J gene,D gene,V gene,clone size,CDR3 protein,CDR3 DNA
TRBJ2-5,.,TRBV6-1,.,CASSRGLEGETQYF,TGTGCCAGCAGTCGGGGTCTTGAGGGAGAGACCCAGTACTTC
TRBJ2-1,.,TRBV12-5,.,CASGFFLAAYNEQFF,TGTGCTAGTGGTTTCTTCCTAGCCGCGTACAATGAGCAGTTCTTC
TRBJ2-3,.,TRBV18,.,CASSRRESTDTQYF,TGTGCCAGCTCGCGGAGGGAGAGCACAGATACGCAGTATTTT
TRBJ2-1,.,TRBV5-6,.,CASSNRGLYNEQFF,TGTGCCAGCAGCAACCGAGGACTATACAATGAGCAGTTCTTC
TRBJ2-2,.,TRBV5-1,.,CASSSQTEVAGELFF,TGCGCCAGCAGCTCGCAGACGGAGGTGGCCGGGGAGCTGTTTTTT
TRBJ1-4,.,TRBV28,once,CASTKTVPNEKLFF,TGTGCCAGCACCAAAACAGTGCCGAATGAAAAACTGTTTTTT
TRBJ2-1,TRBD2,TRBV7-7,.,CASSSGLAGKNEQFF,TGTGCTAGCAGCTCGGGACTAGCCGGTAAGAATGAGCAGTTCTTC
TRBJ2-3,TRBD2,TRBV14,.,CASSQDSLAGFTDTQYF,TGTGCCAGCAGCCAAGATTCGCTAGCGGGATTCACAGATACGCAGTATTTT
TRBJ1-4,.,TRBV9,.,CASSAEGSPTNEKLFF,TGTGCCAGCAGCGCGGAGGGAAGTCCAACTAATGAAAAACTGTTTTTT
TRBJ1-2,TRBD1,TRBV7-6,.,CASSLFTGEGCTF,TGTGCCAGCAGCTTATTTACAGGGGAAGGCTGCACCTTC
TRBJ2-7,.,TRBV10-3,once,CAISELPQGYEQYF,TGTGCCATCAGTGAGTTGCCCCAGGGCTACGAGCAGTACTTC
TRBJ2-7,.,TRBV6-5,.,CASSPVPLYEQYF,TGTGCCAGCAGCCCCGTCCCTCTATACGAGCAGTACTTC
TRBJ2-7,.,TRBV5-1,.,CASSLGGQRAYEQYF,TGCGCCAGCAGCTTGGGCGGGCAGAGGGCCTACGAGCAGTACTTC
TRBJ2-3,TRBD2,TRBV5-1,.,CASSLTSGRVADTQYF,TGCGCCAGCAGCTTAACTAGCGGGAGAGTGGCAGATACGCAGTATTTT
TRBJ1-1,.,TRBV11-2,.,CASSLGPPGTEAFF,TGTGCCAGCAGCTTAGGTCCACCGGGGACTGAAGCTTTCTTT
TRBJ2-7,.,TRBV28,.,CASREQDGLYEQYF,TGTGCCAGCAGGGAACAGGACGGCCTCTACGAGCAGTACTTC
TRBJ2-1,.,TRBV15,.,CATSTAPGVDGGNEQFF,TGTGCCACCTCTACGGCCCCTGGGGTAGATGGGGGGAATGAGCAGTTCTTC
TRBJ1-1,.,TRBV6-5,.,CASRLGMGTEAFF,TGTGCCAGCAGACTAGGGATGGGAACTGAAGCTTTCTTT
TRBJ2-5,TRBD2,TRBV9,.,CASSVDRSGGGGKTQYF,TGTGCCAGCAGCGTAGATCGATCGGGGGGAGGAGGAAAGACCCAGTACTTC
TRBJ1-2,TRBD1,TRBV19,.,CASSIGQVLNYGYTF,TGTGCCAGTAGTATTGGACAGGTCCTAAACTATGGCTACACCTTC
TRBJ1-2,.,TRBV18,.,CASSPSQGGSYTF,TGTGCCAGCTCACCATCACAGGGCGGTAGTTACACCTTC
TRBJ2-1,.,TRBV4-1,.,CASSQDKTAYNEQFF,TGCGCCAGCAGCCAAGATAAAACAGCATACAATGAGCAGTTCTTC
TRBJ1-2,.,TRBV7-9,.,CASSLIRQTLIGYTF,TGTGCCAGCAGCTTAATCCGACAGACGCTGATTGGCTACACCTTC
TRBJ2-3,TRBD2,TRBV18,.,CASSQNSGIGGDTQYF,TGTGCCAGCTCACAAAATAGCGGGATCGGGGGAGATACGCAGTATTTT
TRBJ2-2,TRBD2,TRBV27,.,CASSLLAGGGTGELFF,TGTGCCAGCAGTCTACTAGCGGGAGGAGGTACCGGGGAGCTGTTTTTT
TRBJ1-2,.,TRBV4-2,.,CASSQAWGTEGNYGYTF,TGTGCCAGCAGCCAAGCTTGGGGAACAGAGGGCAACTATGGCTACACCTTC
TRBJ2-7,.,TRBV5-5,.,CASSLALSEQYF,TGTGCCAGCAGCCTCGCGCTATCCGAGCAGTACTTC
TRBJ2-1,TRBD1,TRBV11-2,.,CASSLDQRGHNEQFF,TGTGCCAGCAGCTTAGATCAGAGGGGGCACAATGAGCAGTTCTTC
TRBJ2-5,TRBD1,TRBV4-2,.,CASSQDGQGRKETQYF,TGTGCCAGCAGCCAAGACGGACAGGGTAGGAAGGAGACCCAGTACTTC
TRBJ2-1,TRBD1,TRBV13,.,CASSQGQLLGSQQFF,TGTGCCAGCAGCCAGGGACAGCTCCTGGGTTCTCAGCAGTTCTTC
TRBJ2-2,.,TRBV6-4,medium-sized,CASSDSSGDTGELFF,TGTGCCAGCAGTGACTCGTCGGGAGACACCGGGGAGCTGTTTTTT
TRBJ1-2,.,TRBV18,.,CASSALGGESNYGYTF,TGTGCCAGCTCAGCATTAGGAGGGGAGTCTAACTATGGCTACACCTTC
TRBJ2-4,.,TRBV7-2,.,CASSLKRTSGLAKNIQYF,TGTGCCAGCAGCTTAAAGAGGACATCGGGTTTAGCCAAAAACATTCAGTACTTC
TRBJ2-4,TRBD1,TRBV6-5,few,CASSPRGLENIQYF,TGTGCCAGCAGTCCCAGGGGGCTGGAAAACATTCAGTACTTC
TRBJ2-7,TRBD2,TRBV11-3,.,CASSSPGLAVEQYF,TGTGCCAGCAGCTCCCCGGGACTAGCTGTCGAGCAGTACTTC
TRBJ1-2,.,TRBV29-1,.,CSVEGPIYGYTF,TGCAGCGTTGAAGGGCCCATCTATGGCTACACCTTC
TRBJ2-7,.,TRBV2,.,CASSDGRSGLSYEQYF,TGTGCCAGCAGTGATGGTAGGTCAGGGCTTTCCTACGAGCAGTACTTC
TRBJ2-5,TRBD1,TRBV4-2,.,CASSQSPVGTGGQETQYF,TGTGCCAGCAGCCAATCCCCGGTGGGGACAGGGGGCCAAGAGACCCAGTACTTC
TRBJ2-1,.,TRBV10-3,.,CAIGTDTTNEQFF,TGTGCCATTGGGACTGACACCACTAATGAGCAGTTCTTC
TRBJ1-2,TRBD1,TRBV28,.,CASNIGDRYNGYTF,TGTGCCAGCAACATCGGGGACAGGTACAATGGCTACACCTTC
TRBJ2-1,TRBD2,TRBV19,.,CASSILAGGVNEQFF,TGTGCCAGTAGTATATTGGCGGGAGGTGTCAATGAGCAGTTCTTC
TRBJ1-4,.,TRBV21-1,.,CASSLRQGEIATNEKLFF,TGTGCCAGCAGCCTGCGGCAGGGGGAGATTGCAACTAATGAAAAACTGTTTTTT
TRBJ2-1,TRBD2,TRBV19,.,CASSIGAGALYNEQFF,TGTGCCAGTAGTATAGGAGCGGGAGCCTTGTACAATGAGCAGTTCTTC